This T cell receptor beta chain derives from a study of blood T cell repertoires in COVID-19. TCRdb's copy holds only in-frame clones and misses some; the assay was immunoSEQ multiplex PCR. The data contain about 300,000 clones, approximately 83% of them seen just once; the ten biggest clones take up around 2.2%. Trimming removed 0 bases at V and 6 bases at J, with 12 bases between. This CDR3 has 14 residues. Germline V gene sequence: CDR1 LNHDA, CDR2 SQIVND (reference sequence). This clone was counted a few times. This receptor was taken from a man aged 25 to 40 who had recovered from COVID-19. The material sequenced was PBMCs or T cells enriched from blood (not recorded which). This chain joins TRBV19 and TRBJ2-7; D perhaps matches TRBD1 (6 bases). The CDR3 loop reads CASSIEDRGGEQYF. The CDR3 DNA reads as TGTGCCAGTAGTATAGAGGACAGAGGGGGCGAGCAGTACTTC.